Shown below are 11 T cell receptor beta chains from a single sample sequenced in a study of T cells in Graves' hyperthyroidism and ophthalmopathy. TCR beta CDR3 sequences were amplified from RNA transcripts. The study used the HTBI primer set for a first-round RT-PCR of the TCR CDR3. TCRdb re-called the multiplex PCR reads through MiXCR, storing one row per CDR3 protein. The sample includes nearly 750,000 distinct CDR3 sequences, around 40% of them seen just once. The sample taken for sequencing was blood. These receptors all come from a woman aged 40 to 50 with Graves' hyperthyroidism.

This clonotype was seen ten or more times. The chain uses TRBV10-1 and TRBJ1-1; 8 bases match TRBD1. The CDR3 totals 14 residues. Germline values: CDR1 WNHNN, CDR2 SYGVQD (reference sequence). V shed 7 bases and J 7 bases; nucleotides not matched to a gene: 11. The CDR3 here is CASTSSGGSDEAFF. CDR3 nucleotides: TGCGCCAGCACAAGTTCAGGGGGCAGTGATGAAGCTTTCTTT.

This clonotype was observed a handful of times. The gene calls are TRBV9 and TRBJ2-5, with 8 bases matching TRBD2. Germline V gene sequence: CDR1 SGDLS, CDR2 YYNGEE. The CDR3 length is 17 residues. J was trimmed by 6 bases and V by 0 bases; bases with no gene match: 13. The CDR3 DNA reads TGTGCCAGCAGCGTAGATCCAGATAGCGGGGTTGTAAAGACCCAGTACTTC. It codes for CASSVDPDSGVVKTQYF.

Concerning this clonotype: Possible read error: a much larger clone is one base away. This chain uses TRBV19 with TRBJ2-5, with a weak D call TRBD2 (6 bases). CDR3 length: 13 amino acids. CDR1 and CDR2 from the germline V gene are LNHDA and SQIVND (reference sequence). V was shortened by 3 bases and J by 4 bases, with 9 bases between the two germline ends. This chain's CDR3 is CASSITRGETQYF. The CDR3 DNA reads as TGTGCCAGTAGTATCACGCGGGGAGAGACCCAGTACTTC.

There are a few counts of this clonotype. This chain joins TRBV9 and TRBJ1-2; D not certain. Germline V gives CDR1 SGDLS, CDR2 YYNGEE. Trimming left V 0 bases short and J 3 bases short, with 18 bases between. The CDR3 runs to 17 residues. DNA of the CDR3: TGTGCCAGCAGCGTAGGAGTATTGGCCCCGCAGGACTATGGCTACACCTTC. This codes for CASSVGVLAPQDYGYTF.

The chain combines TRBV20-1 with TRBJ1-1; 8 bases are shared with TRBD1. This CDR3 has 15 residues. Germline CDR1 is DFQATT and CDR2 is SNEGSKA (reference sequence). Trimming removed 7 bases from V and 1 base from J; junction bases left unmatched: 11. The CDR3 DNA reads TGCAGTGTTAGCCTGCCAGGACAGGGGAACACTGAAGCTTTCTTT. This codes for CSVSLPGQGNTEAFF.

This clonotype was detected a few times. The chain has TRBV6-5 and TRBJ1-5; 10 bases are shared with TRBD1. The CDR3 totals 15 residues. V trimming: 2 bases; J trimming: 4 bases; junction bases outside the gene matches: 2. The V gene's germline CDR1 is MNHEY and CDR2 SVGAGI. CDR3 coding DNA: TGTGCCAGCAGTTACGGGACAGGGGTTAATCAGCCCCAGCATTTT. Translating gives CASSYGTGVNQPQHF.

This clonotype was seen more than once but under ten times. V usage is TRBV15 and J usage is TRBJ2-7; maybe TRBD1 (6 bases). Trimming shortened V by 4 bases and J by 0 bases, and 10 bases separated the two germline ends. The CDR3 loop spans 14 amino acids. CDR1 LNHNV and CDR2 YYDKDF come from the germline V gene (reference sequence). The CDR3 region has the DNA TGTGCCACCAGCACCAGACAGGCCTCCTACGAGCAGTACTTC. Protein: CATSTRQASYEQYF.

This chain uses TRBV4-3 with TRBJ1-2; perhaps TRBD1 as D (5 bases). CDR1 and CDR2 from the germline V gene are LGHNA and YSLEER. Trimming took off 0 bases at V and 10 bases at J, with 12 bases between the two ends. The CDR3 consists of 13 residues. CDR3 amino acids: CASSQDGAGSYTF. CDR3 coding DNA: TGCGCCAGCAGCCAAGATGGGGCGGGCTCCTACACCTTC.

The rearrangement links TRBV7-3 to TRBJ2-4; D not resolved. Trimming cost V 5 bases and J 1 base, with 12 bases left between them. The CDR3 covers 15 residues. Germline values: CDR1 SGHTA, CDR2 FQGTGA. The CDR3 DNA sequence: TGTGCCAGCAGCCCACGGCTGTGGGCCAAAAACATTCAGTACTTC. Residues: CASSPRLWAKNIQYF.

A remark on this clonotype: A read error may be the cause here, since a much bigger clone is one base away. The chain links TRBV7-8 to TRBJ2-5; D may be TRBD1 or TRBD2 (6 bases each). The ends were cut back, 1 base at V and 9 bases at J, with 15 bases in the middle. The CDR3 is 14 residues long. In germline, CDR1 is SGHVS, CDR2 FQNEAQ. This CDR3 reads CASSLGGAWEAQYF. The CDR3 coding sequence is TGTGCCAGCAGCTTAGGGGGGGCCTGGGAGGCCCAGTACTTC.

The V and J genes are TRBV20-1 and TRBJ1-3; a possible D gene is TRBD1 (5 bases). V lost 0 bases, J lost 9 bases, and 21 bases lay in between. The CDR3 loop spans 16 amino acids. CDR1 DFQATT and CDR2 SNEGSKA come from the germline V gene (reference sequence). The CDR3 spells CSARDPPGQGLGTIYF. DNA for the CDR3: TGCAGTGCTAGAGATCCTCCGGGGCAGGGTCTGGGCACCATATATTTT.